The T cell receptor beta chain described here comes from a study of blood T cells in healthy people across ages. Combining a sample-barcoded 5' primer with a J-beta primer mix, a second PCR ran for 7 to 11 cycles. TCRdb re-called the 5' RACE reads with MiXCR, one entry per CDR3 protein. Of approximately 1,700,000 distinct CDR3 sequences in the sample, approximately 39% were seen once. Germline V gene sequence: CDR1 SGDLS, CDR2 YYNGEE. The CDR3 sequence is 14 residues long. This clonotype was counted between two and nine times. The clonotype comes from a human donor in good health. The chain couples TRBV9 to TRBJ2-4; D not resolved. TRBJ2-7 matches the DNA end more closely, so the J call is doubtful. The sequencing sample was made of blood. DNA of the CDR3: TGTGCCAGCAGTGAAACGTCGCGAGCCTACGAGCAGTACTTC. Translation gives CASSETSRAYEQYF.